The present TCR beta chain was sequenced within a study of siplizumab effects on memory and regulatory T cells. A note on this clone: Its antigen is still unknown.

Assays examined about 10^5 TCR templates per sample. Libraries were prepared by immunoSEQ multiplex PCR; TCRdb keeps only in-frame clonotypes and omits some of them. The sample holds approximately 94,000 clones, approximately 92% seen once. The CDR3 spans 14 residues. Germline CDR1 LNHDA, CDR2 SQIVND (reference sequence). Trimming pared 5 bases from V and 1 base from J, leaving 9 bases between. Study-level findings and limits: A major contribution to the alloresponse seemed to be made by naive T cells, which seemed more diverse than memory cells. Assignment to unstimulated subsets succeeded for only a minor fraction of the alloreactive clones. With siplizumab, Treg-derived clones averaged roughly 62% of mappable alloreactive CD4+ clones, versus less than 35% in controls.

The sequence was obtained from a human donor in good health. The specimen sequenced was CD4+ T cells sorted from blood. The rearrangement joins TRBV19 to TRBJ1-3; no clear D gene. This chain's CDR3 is CASSLFASGNTIYF. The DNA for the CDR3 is TGTGCCAGTAGTCTATTTGCTTCTGGAAACACCATATATTTT.